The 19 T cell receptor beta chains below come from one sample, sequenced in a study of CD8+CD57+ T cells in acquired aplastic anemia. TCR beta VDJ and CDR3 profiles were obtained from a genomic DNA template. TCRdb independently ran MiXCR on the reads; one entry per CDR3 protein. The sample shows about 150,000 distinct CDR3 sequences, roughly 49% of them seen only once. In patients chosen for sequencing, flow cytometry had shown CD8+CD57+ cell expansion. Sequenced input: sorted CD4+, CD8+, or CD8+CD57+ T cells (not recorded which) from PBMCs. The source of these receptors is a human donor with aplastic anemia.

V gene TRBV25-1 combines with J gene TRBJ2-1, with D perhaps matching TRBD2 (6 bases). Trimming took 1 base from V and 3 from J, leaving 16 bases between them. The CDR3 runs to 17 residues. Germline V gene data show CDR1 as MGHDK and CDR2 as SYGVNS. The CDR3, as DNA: TGTGCCAGCAGTGAATCCGGAGGGCTACTAAACTACAATGAGCAGTTCTTC. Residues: CASSESGGLLNYNEQFF.

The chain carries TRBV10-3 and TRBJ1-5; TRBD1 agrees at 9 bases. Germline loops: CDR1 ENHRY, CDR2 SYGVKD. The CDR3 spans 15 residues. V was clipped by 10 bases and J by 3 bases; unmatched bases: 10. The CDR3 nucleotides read TGTGCCAGCAGGAGGACAGGGGCCAACAATCAGCCCCAGCATTTT. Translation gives CASRRTGANNQPQHF.

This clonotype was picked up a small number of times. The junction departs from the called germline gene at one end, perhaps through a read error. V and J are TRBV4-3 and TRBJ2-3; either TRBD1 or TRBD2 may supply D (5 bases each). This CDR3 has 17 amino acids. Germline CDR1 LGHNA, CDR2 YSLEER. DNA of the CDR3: TGCGCCAGCAGCAAAGATGGGGCCGGGGCCAGCACAGATACGCAGTATTTT. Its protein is CASSKDGAGASTDTQYF.

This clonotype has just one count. CDR3 in DNA: TGTGCCAGCAGCTTAGTGGGGGTGGTAGGTTACGAGCAGTACTTC. The encoded protein is CASSLVGVVGYEQYF. The rearrangement links TRBV7-3 to TRBJ2-7; D possibly matches TRBD1 or TRBD2 (5 bases each). V was cut by 2 bases and J by 4 bases, with 15 bases left in between. The CDR3 loop spans 15 amino acids. Germline V gives CDR1 SGHTA, CDR2 FQGTGA.

CDR3 sequence reads: CASSQEGGLRYRVGSPLHF. The CDR3 DNA reads as TGTGCCAGCAGCCAAGAAGGGGGGCTTAGGTACAGGGTTGGATCACCCCTCCACTTT. The genes are TRBV3-1 and TRBJ1-6; D may be TRBD1 (6 bases). This CDR3 contains 19 residues. Germline loops: CDR1 LGHDT, CDR2 YNNKEL (reference sequence). V was clipped by 0 bases and J by 10 bases, with 25 bases between them.

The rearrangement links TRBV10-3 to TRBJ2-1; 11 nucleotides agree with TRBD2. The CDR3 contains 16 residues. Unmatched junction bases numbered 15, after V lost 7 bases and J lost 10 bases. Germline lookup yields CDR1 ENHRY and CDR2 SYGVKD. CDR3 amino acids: CAIMLSGGGFLWEQFF. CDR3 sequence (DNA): TGTGCCATCATGCTTAGCGGGGGGGGCTTTCTTTGGGAGCAGTTCTTC.

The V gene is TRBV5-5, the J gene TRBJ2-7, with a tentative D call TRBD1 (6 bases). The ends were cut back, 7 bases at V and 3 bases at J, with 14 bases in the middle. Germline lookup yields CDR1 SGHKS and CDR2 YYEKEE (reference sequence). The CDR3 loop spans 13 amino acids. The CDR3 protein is CASRLQGRYEQYF. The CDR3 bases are TGTGCCAGCCGGCTACAGGGACGCTACGAGCAGTACTTC.

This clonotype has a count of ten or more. The CDR3 region has the DNA TGCGCCAGCAGCTTGGAGGCCGGGACAGGGGCCTCGGATGAGCAGTTCTTC. It translates to CASSLEAGTGASDEQFF. The chain joins TRBV5-1 to TRBJ2-1; 10 bases match TRBD1. Germline values: CDR1 SGHRS, CDR2 YFSETQ. This CDR3 contains 17 residues. The junction had 11 bases not matched to a gene; V was cut back by 0 bases and J by 8 bases.

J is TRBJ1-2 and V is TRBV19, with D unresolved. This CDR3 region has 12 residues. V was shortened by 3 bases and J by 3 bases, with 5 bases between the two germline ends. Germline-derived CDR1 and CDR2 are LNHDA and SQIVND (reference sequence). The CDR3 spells CASSIRYYGYTF. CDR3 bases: TGTGCCAGTAGTATTCGTTACTATGGCTACACCTTC.

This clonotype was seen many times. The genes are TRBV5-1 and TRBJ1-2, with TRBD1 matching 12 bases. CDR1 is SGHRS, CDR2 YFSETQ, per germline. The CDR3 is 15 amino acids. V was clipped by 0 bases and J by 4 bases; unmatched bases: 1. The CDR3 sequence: CASSLGGQGAYGYTF. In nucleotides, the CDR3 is TGCGCCAGCAGCTTGGGGGGACAGGGGGCCTATGGCTACACCTTC.

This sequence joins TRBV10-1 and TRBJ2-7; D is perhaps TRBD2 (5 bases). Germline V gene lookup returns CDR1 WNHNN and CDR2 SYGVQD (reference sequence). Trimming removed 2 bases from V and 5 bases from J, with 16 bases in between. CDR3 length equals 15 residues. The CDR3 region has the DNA TGCGCCAGCAGTGAGCTTCTAGCAGGAGGCCACGAGCAGTACTTC. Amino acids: CASSELLAGGHEQYF.

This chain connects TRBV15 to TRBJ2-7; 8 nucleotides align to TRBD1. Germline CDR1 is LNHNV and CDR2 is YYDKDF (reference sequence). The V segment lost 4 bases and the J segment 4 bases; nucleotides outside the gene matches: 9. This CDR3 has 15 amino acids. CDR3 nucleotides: TGTGCCACCAGCAAGTATGGACAGGGTGGTTACGAGCAGTACTTC. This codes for CATSKYGQGGYEQYF.

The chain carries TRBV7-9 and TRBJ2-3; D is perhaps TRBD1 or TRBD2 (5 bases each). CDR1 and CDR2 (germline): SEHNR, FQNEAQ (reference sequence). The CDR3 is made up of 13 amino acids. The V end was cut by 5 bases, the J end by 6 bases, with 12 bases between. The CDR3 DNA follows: TGTGCCAGCAGCGACCGGGACCAGGATACGCAGTATTTT. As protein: CASSDRDQDTQYF.

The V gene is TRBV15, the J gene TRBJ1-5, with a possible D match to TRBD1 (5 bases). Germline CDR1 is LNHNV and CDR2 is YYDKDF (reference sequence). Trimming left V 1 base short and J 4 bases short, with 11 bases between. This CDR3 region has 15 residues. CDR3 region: CATSRARGENQPQHF. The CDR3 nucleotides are TGTGCCACCAGCAGAGCGAGAGGGGAAAATCAGCCCCAGCATTTT.

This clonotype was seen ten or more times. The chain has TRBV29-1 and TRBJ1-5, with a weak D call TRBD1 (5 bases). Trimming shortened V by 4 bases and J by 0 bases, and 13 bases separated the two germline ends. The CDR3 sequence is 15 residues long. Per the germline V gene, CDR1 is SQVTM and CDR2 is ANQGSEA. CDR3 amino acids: CSVATDDNSNQPQHF. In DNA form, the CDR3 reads TGCAGCGTTGCGACAGACGATAATAGCAATCAGCCCCAGCATTTT.

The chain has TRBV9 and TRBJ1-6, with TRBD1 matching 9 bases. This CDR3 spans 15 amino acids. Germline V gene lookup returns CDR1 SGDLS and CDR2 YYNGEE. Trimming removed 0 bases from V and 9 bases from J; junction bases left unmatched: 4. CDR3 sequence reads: CASSVGQGGTSPLHF. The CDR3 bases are TGTGCCAGCAGCGTAGGACAGGGGGGTACTTCACCCCTCCACTTT. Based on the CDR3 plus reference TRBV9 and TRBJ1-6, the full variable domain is DSGVTQTPKHLITATGQRVTLRCSPRSGDLSVYWYQQSLDQGLQFLIQYYNGEERAKGNILERFSAQQFPDLHSELNLSSLELGDSALYFCASSVGQGGTSPLHFGNGTRLTVT.

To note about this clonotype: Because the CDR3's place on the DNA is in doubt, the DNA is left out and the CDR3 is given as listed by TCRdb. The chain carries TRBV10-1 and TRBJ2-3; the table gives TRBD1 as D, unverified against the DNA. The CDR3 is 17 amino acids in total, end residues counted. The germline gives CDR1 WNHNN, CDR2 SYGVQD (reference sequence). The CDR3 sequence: CACSARGPGQGRGTQYF.

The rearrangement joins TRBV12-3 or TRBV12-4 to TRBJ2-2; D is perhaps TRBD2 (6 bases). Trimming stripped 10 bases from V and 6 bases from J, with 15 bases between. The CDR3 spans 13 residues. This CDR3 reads CATPRAGSGELFF. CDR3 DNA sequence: TGTGCCACCCCCCGGGCGGGGTCCGGGGAGCTGTTTTTT.

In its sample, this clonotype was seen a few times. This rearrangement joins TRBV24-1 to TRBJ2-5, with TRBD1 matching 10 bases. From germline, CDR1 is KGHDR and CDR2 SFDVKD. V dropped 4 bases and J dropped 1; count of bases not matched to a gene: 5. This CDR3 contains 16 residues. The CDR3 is CATSDRQGAFQETQYF. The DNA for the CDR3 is TGTGCCACCAGTGACAGACAGGGGGCGTTCCAAGAGACCCAGTACTTC.